The 25 T cell receptor beta chains below were found in one sample sequenced in a study of T cell responses to AZD1222 COVID-19 vaccine (dated by TCRdb to the early 2020s). The meaning of the sample's time point label: baseline before first vaccination. The sample's treatment or condition label, decoded: meningococcal conjugate vaccine given as trial control. The receptor library was made with the immunoSEQ multiplex PCR assay. Sourced from immuneACCESS, this table was stored by TCRdb with only in-frame sequences that have V and J called. A share of the clones is absent; for the studies checked, an unresolved V gene accounts for under half, and the remainder has no known explanation. The sample contains about 160,000 clones, about 90% of them found a single time. Jointly, the top ten make up 4% to 5.5% of the sample. The input for sequencing was peripheral blood, taken on day 0 of MenACWY control vaccination. Source of these receptors: an adult in good health.

The chain employs TRBV4-2 and TRBJ2-2; a weak D match, TRBD2 (5 bases). The CDR3 is 16 amino acids. V shed 1 base and J shed 8 bases, with 17 bases lying between them. CDR1 is LGHNA and CDR2 is YNFKEQ in the germline V gene. The CDR3 DNA follows: TGTGCCAGCAGCCAAGGGGATGCCTTCACGGGGGGGGAGCTGTTTTTT. Translation gives CASSQGDAFTGGELFF.

The rearrangement links TRBV5-4 to TRBJ2-1, with D unclear. CDR3 length equals 12 residues. V was shortened by 2 bases and J by 6 bases, with 6 bases between the two germline ends. The germline V gene has CDR1 SGHNT and CDR2 YYREEE (reference sequence). CDR3 nucleotide sequence: TGTGCCAGCAGCTTTGGACGCAATGAGCAGTTCTTC. Translated, it gives CASSFGRNEQFF.

The chain combines TRBV7-6 with TRBJ2-2; D tentatively fits TRBD1 or TRBD2 (5 bases each). This CDR3 comprises 15 residues. Germline CDR1 is SGHVS and CDR2 is FNYEAQ. Trimming took off 4 bases at V and 6 bases at J, with 15 bases between the two ends. CDR3 region: CASSSQGPMPGELFF. In DNA, the CDR3 is TGTGCCAGCAGCTCCCAGGGACCTATGCCCGGGGAGCTGTTTTTT. The whole variable domain, filled in from reference TRBV7-6 and TRBJ2-2, reads GAGVSQSPRYKVTKRGQDVALRCDPISGHVSLYWYRQALGQGPEFLTYFNYEAQQDKSGLPNDRFSAERPEGSISTLTIQRTEQRDSAMYRCASSSQGPMPGELFFGEGSRLTVL.

The chain couples TRBV19 to TRBJ2-1; D unclear. V lost 8 bases and J lost 0, with 14 bases in between. Germline V lookup: CDR1 LNHDA, CDR2 SQIVND (reference sequence). The CDR3 has 15 residues. The CDR3 reads CASVRSISSYNEQFF. The CDR3 coding sequence is TGTGCCAGTGTCAGGAGCATAAGCTCCTACAATGAGCAGTTCTTC.

This clone was counted once. The chain is built from TRBV7-3 and TRBJ1-2; possibly TRBD1 for D (5 bases). This CDR3 has 13 residues. Deletions cut 5 bases from V and 4 bases from J, with 11 bases between. Germline lookup yields CDR1 SGHTA and CDR2 FQGTGA. CDR3 nucleotide sequence: TGTGCCAGCAGCCGGGGACGGAGCTATGGCTACACCTTC. Its translation is CASSRGRSYGYTF.

This sequence joins TRBV7-8 and TRBJ2-7; D gene ambiguous. Trimming pared 5 bases from V and 6 bases from J, leaving 8 bases between. The CDR3 has 11 residues. Germline values: CDR1 SGHVS, CDR2 FQNEAQ. The CDR3 region has the DNA TGTGCCAGCAGCCGAGCCAGCGAGCAGTACTTC. Protein sequence: CASSRASEQYF.

V is TRBV7-8 and J is TRBJ2-1, with 13 bases aligning to TRBD2. The germline V gene encodes CDR1 SGHVS and CDR2 FQNEAQ. Trimming removed 2 bases from V and 7 bases from J; junction bases left unmatched: 5. The CDR3 extends over 16 amino acids. DNA for the CDR3: TGTGCCAGCAGCTTAAGGACTAGCGGGAGTTTAAATGAGCAGTTCTTC. Protein product: CASSLRTSGSLNEQFF.

This sequence joins TRBV6-5 and TRBJ2-4, with D possibly being TRBD1 (6 bases). This CDR3 contains 12 residues. Germline assignment: CDR1 MNHEY and CDR2 SVGAGI. With 6 bases removed from V and 7 bases from J, the gap between germline ends came to 10 bases. CDR3: CASSSRGNIQYF. For the CDR3, the DNA is TGTGCCAGCAGCTCCAGGGGCAACATTCAGTACTTC.

The chain employs TRBV6-5 and TRBJ2-1, with 8 bases matching TRBD2. The CDR3 has 12 residues. Germline V gives CDR1 MNHEY, CDR2 SVGAGI. J lost 9 bases, V lost 9 bases, and 7 bases had no gene match. The CDR3 here is CASGLASTEQFF. Here the CDR3 DNA reads TGTGCCAGTGGACTAGCTAGTACTGAGCAGTTCTTC.

The V gene is TRBV27, the J gene TRBJ1-5; D gene ambiguous. Germline assignment: CDR1 MNHEY and CDR2 SMNVEV (reference sequence). The V and J ends lost 5 bases and 6 bases respectively, with 20 bases between them. The CDR3 totals 16 residues. CDR3 nucleotide sequence: TGTGCCAGCAGTCCCCTCCTCGGGTCCTTAGGTCAGCCCCAGCATTTT. Translating gives CASSPLLGSLGQPQHF.

The chain carries TRBV7-6 and TRBJ1-2; no reliable D call. Germline V lookup: CDR1 SGHVS, CDR2 FNYEAQ. The ends were cut back, 1 base at V and 5 bases at J, with 8 bases in the middle. The CDR3 is made up of 13 amino acids. CDR3 nucleotide sequence: TGTGCCAGCAGCTTAGGGGATGAATATGGCTACACCTTC. It codes for CASSLGDEYGYTF. Full variable domain (missing parts from reference TRBV7-6 and TRBJ1-2): GAGVSQSPRYKVTKRGQDVALRCDPISGHVSLYWYRQALGQGPEFLTYFNYEAQQDKSGLPNDRFSAERPEGSISTLTIQRTEQRDSAMYRCASSLGDEYGYTFGSGTRLTVV.

The chain combines TRBV30 with TRBJ1-2; no clear D. Germline V gene data show CDR1 as GTSNPN and CDR2 as SVGIG (reference sequence). Between the trimmed V and J ends, which lost 3 bases and 4 bases, there was a span of 9 bases. The CDR3 is 12 residues long. The CDR3 region is CAWREFGYGYTF. In DNA form, the CDR3 reads TGTGCCTGGAGAGAGTTCGGCTATGGCTACACCTTC.

This clone appeared a single time. The rearrangement uses TRBV28 and TRBJ2-1, with a tentative D call TRBD2 (6 bases). V lost 7 bases and J lost 3, with 13 bases in between. This CDR3 contains 14 residues. Germline CDR1 reads MDHEN; CDR2 reads SYDVKM. The CDR3 nucleotides read TGTGCCAGCATTCCGTCGGGGGTCTACAATGAGCAGTTCTTC. It codes for CASIPSGVYNEQFF.

V gene TRBV29-1 combines with J gene TRBJ2-2; a weak D match, TRBD2 (6 bases). Germline CDR1 SQVTM, CDR2 ANQGSEA. CDR3 length: 14 residues. The V gene lost 6 bases and the J gene lost 0 bases, with 11 bases spanning the gap. The chain's CDR3 is CSVTAGPNTGELFF. The CDR3 region has the DNA TGCAGCGTGACTGCGGGACCGAACACCGGGGAGCTGTTTTTT.

The V call is TRBV6-2 or TRBV6-3, the J call TRBJ1-5, with D possibly TRBD1 on 6 matching bases. CDR3 size: 15 residues. Trimming left V 4 bases short and J 4 bases short, with 14 bases between. Germline lookup yields CDR1 MNHEY and CDR2 SVGEGT. CDR3 protein: CASSSGGGKNQPQHF. The DNA of the CDR3 is TGTGCCAGCAGTTCAGGCGGGGGCAAGAATCAGCCCCAGCATTTT.

The chain joins TRBV5-4 to TRBJ2-3; a possible D gene is TRBD1 (5 bases). This CDR3 has 14 residues. V lost 0 bases to trimming and J lost 4 bases, with 9 bases between them. In germline, CDR1 is SGHNT, CDR2 YYREEE (reference sequence). This CDR3 reads CASSLEGIADTQYF. CDR3 nucleotides: TGTGCCAGCAGCTTGGAGGGGATCGCAGATACGCAGTATTTT.

The rearrangement links TRBV6-1 to TRBJ2-5; 8 bases fit TRBD2. The J segment lost 5 bases and the V segment lost 7 bases, leaving 12 bases of the junction unmatched. The CDR3 consists of 15 residues. The germline V gene has CDR1 MNHNS and CDR2 SASEGT. CDR3 in DNA: TGTGCCAGCACGACCAGCGGGAGAAGGTTGGAGACCCAGTACTTC. Its translation: CASTTSGRRLETQYF.

This clone was observed a single time. J is TRBJ2-1 and V is TRBV15; 12 nucleotides match TRBD2. J lost 8 bases, V lost 5 bases, and 4 bases had no gene match. CDR1 LNHNV and CDR2 YYDKDF come from the germline V gene (reference sequence). This CDR3 spans 14 amino acids. This CDR3 is CATSSSGRGYEQFF. The CDR3, as DNA: TGTGCCACCAGCTCTAGCGGGAGGGGGTATGAGCAGTTCTTC. Full variable domain (remainder filled in from reference TRBV15 and TRBJ2-1): DAMVIQNPRYQVTQFGKPVTLSCSQTLNHNVMYWYQQKSSQAPKLLFHYYDKDFNNEADTPDNFQSRRPNTSFCFLDIRSPGLGDTAMYLCATSSSGRGYEQFFGPGTRLTVL.

This chain joins TRBV24-1 and TRBJ2-6; D not certain. The V and J ends lost 1 base and 2 bases respectively, with 5 bases between them. This CDR3 has 15 amino acids. The germline gives CDR1 KGHDR, CDR2 SFDVKD. Here the CDR3 DNA reads TGTGCCACCAGTGATTTTGCGGCTGGGGCCAACGTCCTGACTTTC. Protein: CATSDFAAGANVLTF.

This sequence joins TRBV6-2 or TRBV6-3 and TRBJ1-5; D may be TRBD1 (5 bases). V shed 3 bases and J shed 10 bases, with 7 bases lying between them. This CDR3 comprises 11 residues. Germline V gene data show CDR1 as MNHEY and CDR2 as SVGEGT. In DNA, the CDR3 is TGTGCCAGCAGTTATAGGGGCCCCCAGCATTTT. Translating gives CASSYRGPQHF.

This clone was counted a single time. The chain couples TRBV7-2 to TRBJ2-2; D perhaps matches TRBD1 (8 bases). This CDR3 has 16 amino acids. V was shortened by 4 bases and J by 5 bases, with 17 bases between the two germline ends. Germline V gene lookup returns CDR1 SGHTA and CDR2 FQGNSA. This chain's CDR3 is CASSSPSQGGTGELFF. In nucleotides, the CDR3 is TGTGCCAGCAGCTCCCCCTCACAGGGGGGGACCGGGGAGCTGTTTTTT.

The chain employs TRBV5-6 and TRBJ2-3; D is perhaps TRBD1 (5 bases). The germline gives CDR1 SGHDT, CDR2 YYEEEE. CDR3 size: 16 residues. Trimming pared 4 bases from V and 5 bases from J, leaving 20 bases between. As DNA, the CDR3 is TGTGCCAGCAGCGAACTCCAGGGATCTCAGGTAGATACGCAGTATTTT. Translating it yields CASSELQGSQVDTQYF.

The chain couples TRBV6-5 to TRBJ2-3, with no clear D. Germline V CDR1 and CDR2: MNHEY, SVGAGI. CDR3 length: 13 residues. V lost 6 bases and J 0 bases, leaving 7 bases between the germline ends. CDR3 sequence: CASSVFSTDTQYF. CDR3 in DNA: TGTGCCAGCAGCGTTTTTAGCACAGATACGCAGTATTTT.

The chain is built from TRBV6-2 or TRBV6-3 and TRBJ2-7; 7 nucleotides agree with TRBD2. J gave up 3 bases and V 3 bases, and 8 bases lay outside the gene matches. This CDR3 region has 15 residues. Germline-derived CDR1 and CDR2 are MNHEY and SVGEGT. In DNA form, the CDR3 reads TGTGCCAGCAGTTATCGACGGGGGAGGGACTACGAGCAGTACTTC. It specifies CASSYRRGRDYEQYF.

This clone was seen a single time. The chain employs TRBV30 and TRBJ1-6, with D unresolved. Germline V CDR1 and CDR2: GTSNPN, SVGIG (reference sequence). V was trimmed by 5 bases and J by 15 bases, leaving 17 bases between them. The CDR3 runs to 12 residues. CDR3 region: CAWSGNVPHLHF. The DNA of the CDR3 is TGTGCCTGGTCCGGGAACGTCCCTCACCTCCACTTT.